A selection of T cell receptor beta chains follows, all from one sample in a study of OX40 agonist ivuxolimab in advanced cancers. Measured with immunoSEQ multiplex PCR; TCRdb has only the in-frame clones, and not every one. This sample has 45,000 to 65,000 clones, with around 82% found just once. Source: CD4+ or CD8+ T cells sorted from blood, taken in a trial of the OX40 agonist ivuxolimab. The receptors derive from an adult with an advanced solid tumor such as melanoma, head and neck, liver or kidney cancer. Both conserved end residues are part of each CDR3. Fields, in order: V gene, D gene, CDR3 protein. A D gene is named only where the DNA matches it firmly.

V gene: TRBV4-3; D gene: -; CDR3 protein: CASSQEDQGSSPLHF
V gene: TRBV6-1; D gene: -; CDR3 protein: CASSERAGGQVGYTF
V gene: TRBV6-1; D gene: -; CDR3 protein: CASSAYQGTNEKLFF
V gene: TRBV7-2; D gene: -; CDR3 protein: CASGETGRTDTQYF
V gene: TRBV5-5; D gene: TRBD1; CDR3 protein: CASSSLPGGPQETQYF
V gene: TRBV11-2; D gene: TRBD2; CDR3 protein: CASSPGGSTDTQYF
V gene: TRBV4-1; D gene: -; CDR3 protein: CASSQRVVVGQTYSPLHF
V gene: TRBV7-3; D gene: -; CDR3 protein: CASSSGLGRNTGELFF
V gene: TRBV5-4; D gene: -; CDR3 protein: CASSLGGASYGYTF
V gene: TRBV6-6; D gene: -; CDR3 protein: CASSYGSRLQETQYF
V gene: TRBV5-6; D gene: -; CDR3 protein: CASSPQGLGANVLTF
V gene: TRBV7-2; D gene: TRBD2; CDR3 protein: CASSRQRGGPDTQYF
V gene: TRBV7-8; D gene: TRBD2; CDR3 protein: CASSLAPGTSGGALDTQYF
V gene: TRBV6-5; D gene: TRBD1; CDR3 protein: CASSYSRTGGSYEQYF
V gene: TRBV9; D gene: -; CDR3 protein: CASGGADTEAFF
V gene: TRBV9; D gene: -; CDR3 protein: CASSVTVPGTIYF
V gene: TRBV7-9; D gene: -; CDR3 protein: CASSFRTTLSGLPELFF
V gene: TRBV6-6; D gene: -; CDR3 protein: CASRTDMGPSYNEQFF
V gene: TRBV19; D gene: -; CDR3 protein: CASSPVVASYNEQFF
V gene: TRBV2; D gene: -; CDR3 protein: CASNEGNYGYTF
V gene: TRBV23-1; D gene: -; CDR3 protein: CASSQDRPIHTGELFF
V gene: TRBV21-1; D gene: -; CDR3 protein: CASSKEIGQVRTDTQYF
V gene: TRBV5-1; D gene: -; CDR3 protein: CASSPSDPEETQYF
V gene: TRBV5-1; D gene: -; CDR3 protein: CASGLKDPFPGELFF
V gene: TRBV2; D gene: TRBD1; CDR3 protein: CASTLRTGGGNTIYF
V gene: TRBV25-1; D gene: -; CDR3 protein: CASQSAGGNQPQHF
V gene: TRBV7-6; D gene: TRBD1; CDR3 protein: CASSMDRGPYEQYF
V gene: TRBV10-3; D gene: -; CDR3 protein: CAITGQQGGAAWNEQFF
V gene: TRBV6-6; D gene: -; CDR3 protein: CASSYSLGAVNTEAFF
V gene: TRBV6-5; D gene: TRBD2; CDR3 protein: CASSYGAGGTGELFF
V gene: TRBV6-1; D gene: TRBD1; CDR3 protein: CASSGQQGSTYEQYF
V gene: TRBV11-2; D gene: TRBD1; CDR3 protein: CASGFGQGAGETQYF
V gene: TRBV19; D gene: TRBD1; CDR3 protein: CASTRMGQAGSGANVLTF
V gene: TRBV6-5; D gene: -; CDR3 protein: CASSRAEKLFF
V gene: TRBV5-4; D gene: -; CDR3 protein: CASSTGYQETQYF
V gene: TRBV29-1; D gene: -; CDR3 protein: CSVVLRDSWNTGELFF
V gene: TRBV11-2; D gene: TRBD2; CDR3 protein: CASSSTRGGRYNEQFF
V gene: TRBV19; D gene: TRBD1; CDR3 protein: CASSIGQGANTEAFF
V gene: TRBV12-5; D gene: -; CDR3 protein: CASGSGEEKLFF
V gene: TRBV9; D gene: -; CDR3 protein: CASSSDPGSGQLAKNIQYF
V gene: TRBV6-1; D gene: -; CDR3 protein: CASSGQQGGRNTIYF
V gene: TRBV18; D gene: TRBD1; CDR3 protein: CASSLSGTVLFF
V gene: TRBV7-8; D gene: TRBD1; CDR3 protein: CASSLQGTGRAYEQYF
V gene: TRBV6-5; D gene: TRBD1; CDR3 protein: CASSRGQATNEKLFF
V gene: TRBV23-1; D gene: TRBD1; CDR3 protein: CASSRGDRGSSYEQYF
V gene: TRBV7-2; D gene: -; CDR3 protein: CASSGGGAGEQFF
V gene: TRBV6-6; D gene: TRBD2; CDR3 protein: CASRHQAGGYEQFF
V gene: TRBV5-1; D gene: -; CDR3 protein: CASSSPGYEQYF
V gene: TRBV19; D gene: -; CDR3 protein: CASGQEVTDNEQFF
V gene: TRBV7-3; D gene: -; CDR3 protein: CASSNRNQPQHF
V gene: TRBV14; D gene: -; CDR3 protein: CASSQPQGAGVNYGYTF
V gene: TRBV6-5; D gene: TRBD1; CDR3 protein: CASSSPGTAYNEQFF
V gene: TRBV5-5; D gene: -; CDR3 protein: CASSLVGRGNTIYF
V gene: TRBV5-6; D gene: -; CDR3 protein: CASSRGRPGTQYF